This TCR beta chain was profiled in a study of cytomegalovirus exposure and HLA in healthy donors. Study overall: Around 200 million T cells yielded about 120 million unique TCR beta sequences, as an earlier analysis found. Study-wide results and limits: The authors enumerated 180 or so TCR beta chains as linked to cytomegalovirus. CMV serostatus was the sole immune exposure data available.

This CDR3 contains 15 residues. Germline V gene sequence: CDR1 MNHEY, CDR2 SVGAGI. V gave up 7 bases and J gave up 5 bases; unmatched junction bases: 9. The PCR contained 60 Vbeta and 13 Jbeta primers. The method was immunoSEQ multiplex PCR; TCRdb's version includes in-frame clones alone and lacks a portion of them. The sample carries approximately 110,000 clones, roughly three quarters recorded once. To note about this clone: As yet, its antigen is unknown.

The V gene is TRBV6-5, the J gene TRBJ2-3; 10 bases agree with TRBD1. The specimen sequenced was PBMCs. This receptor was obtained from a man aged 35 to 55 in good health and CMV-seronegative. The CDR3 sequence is CASNRPGQGIDTQYF. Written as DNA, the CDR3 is TGTGCCAGCAACCGACCGGGACAGGGGATAGATACGCAGTATTTT.